The 3 T cell receptor beta chains below come from one sample, sequenced in a study of T cells after yellow fever vaccination. TCRdb redid the calling of the 5' RACE reads with MiXCR, one entry per CDR3 protein. The sample consists of 400,000 or so distinct CDR3 sequences, more than 9% of them appearing once. Here the sequenced sample was PBMCs, taken on the day of the first yellow fever vaccination. These TCRs come from a man aged 18 to 30 who received the YFV17D yellow fever vaccine.

This clonotype turned up a few times. V gene TRBV5-1 combines with J gene TRBJ2-7; 8 bases align to TRBD1. J was trimmed by 2 bases and V by 4 bases; bases with no gene match: 8. The CDR3 is made up of 15 amino acids. Per germline, CDR1 SGHRS and CDR2 YFSETQ. CDR3 loop: CASSPRTGLTYEQYF. The CDR3, as DNA: TGCGCCAGCAGCCCCCGGACAGGGTTGACCTACGAGCAGTACTTC.

This chain joins TRBV4-1 and TRBJ1-5; a possible D gene is TRBD1 (6 bases). The CDR3 consists of 16 residues. Trimming shortened V by 1 base and J by 3 bases, and 13 bases separated the two germline ends. Germline values: CDR1 MGHRA, CDR2 YSYEKL. The CDR3 DNA sequence: TGCGCCAGCAGCCAAGCGTCTGGACAGCCCAATCAGCCCCAGCATTTT. Amino acids: CASSQASGQPNQPQHF.

This clonotype came up a few times. The chain carries TRBV20-1 and TRBJ1-1; D gene ambiguous. Germline lookup yields CDR1 DFQATT and CDR2 SNEGSKA (reference sequence). This CDR3 comprises 13 residues. The V and J ends lost 5 bases and 9 bases respectively, with 19 bases between them. The CDR3 region has the DNA TGCAGTGCTCAGAGAACCATGATAGGCCAAGCTTTCTTT. Amino acids: CSAQRTMIGQAFF.